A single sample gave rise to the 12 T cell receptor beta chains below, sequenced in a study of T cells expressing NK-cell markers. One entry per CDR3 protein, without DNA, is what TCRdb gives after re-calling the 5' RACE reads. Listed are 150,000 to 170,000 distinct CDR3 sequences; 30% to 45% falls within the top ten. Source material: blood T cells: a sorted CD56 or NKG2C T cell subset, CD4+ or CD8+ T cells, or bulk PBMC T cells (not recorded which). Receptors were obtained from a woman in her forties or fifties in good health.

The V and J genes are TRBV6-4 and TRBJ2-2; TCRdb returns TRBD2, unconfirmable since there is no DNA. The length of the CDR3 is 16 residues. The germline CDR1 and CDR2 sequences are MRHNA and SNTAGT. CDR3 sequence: CASSDSVATNTGELFF.

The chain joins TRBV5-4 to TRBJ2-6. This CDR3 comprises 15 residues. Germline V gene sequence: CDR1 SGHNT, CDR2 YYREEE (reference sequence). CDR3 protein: CASSQTSSMANVLTF.

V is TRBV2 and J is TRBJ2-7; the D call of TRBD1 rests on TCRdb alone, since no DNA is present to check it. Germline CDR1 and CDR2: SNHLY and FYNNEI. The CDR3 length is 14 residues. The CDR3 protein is CASSERGKIYEQYF. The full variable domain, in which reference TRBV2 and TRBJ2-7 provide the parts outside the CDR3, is EPEVTQTPSHQVTQMGQEVILRCVPISNHLYFYWYRQILGQKVEFLVSFYNNEISEKSEIFDDQFSVERPDGSNFTLKIRSTKLEDSAMYFCASSERGKIYEQYFGPGTRLTVT.

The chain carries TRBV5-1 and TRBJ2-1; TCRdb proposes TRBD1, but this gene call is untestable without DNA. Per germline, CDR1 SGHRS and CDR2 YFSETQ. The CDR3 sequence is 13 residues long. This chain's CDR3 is CASSTDRSEEQFF.

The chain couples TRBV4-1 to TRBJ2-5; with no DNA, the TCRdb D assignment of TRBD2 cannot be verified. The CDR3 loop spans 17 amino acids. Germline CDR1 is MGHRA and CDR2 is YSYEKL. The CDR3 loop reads CASSPRGASGYQETQYF.

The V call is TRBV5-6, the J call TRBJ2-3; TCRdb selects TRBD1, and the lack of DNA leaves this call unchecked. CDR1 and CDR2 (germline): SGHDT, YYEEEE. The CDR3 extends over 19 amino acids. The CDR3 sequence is CASSGGTGGLPPPTDTQYF.

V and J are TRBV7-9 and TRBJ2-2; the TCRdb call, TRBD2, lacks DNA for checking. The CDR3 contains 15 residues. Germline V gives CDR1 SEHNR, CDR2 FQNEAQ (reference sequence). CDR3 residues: CASSSHIAVTGELFF.

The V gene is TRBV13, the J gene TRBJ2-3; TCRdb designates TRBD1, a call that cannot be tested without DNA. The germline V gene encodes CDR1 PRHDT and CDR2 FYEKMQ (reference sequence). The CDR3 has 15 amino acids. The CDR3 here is CASSLEQGVGDTQYF. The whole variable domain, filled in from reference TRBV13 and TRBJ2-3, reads AAGVIQSPRHLIKEKRETATLKCYPIPRHDTVYWYQQGPGQDPQFLISFYEKMQSDKGSIPDRFSAQQFSDYHSELNMSSLELGDSALYFCASSLEQGVGDTQYFGPGTRLTVL.

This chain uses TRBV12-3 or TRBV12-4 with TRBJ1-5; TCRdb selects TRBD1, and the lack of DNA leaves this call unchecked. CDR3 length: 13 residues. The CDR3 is CASNPGGTQPQHF.

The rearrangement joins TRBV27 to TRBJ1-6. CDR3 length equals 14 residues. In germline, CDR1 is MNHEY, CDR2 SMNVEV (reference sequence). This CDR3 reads CATQGISYNSPLHF.

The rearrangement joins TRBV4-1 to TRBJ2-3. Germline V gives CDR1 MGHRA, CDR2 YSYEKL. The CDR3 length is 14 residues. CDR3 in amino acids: CASSQAPRTDTQYF.

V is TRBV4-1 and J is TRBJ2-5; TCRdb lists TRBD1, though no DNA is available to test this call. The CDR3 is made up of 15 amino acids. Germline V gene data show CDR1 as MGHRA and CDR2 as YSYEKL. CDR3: CASSHGTGWGETQYF.